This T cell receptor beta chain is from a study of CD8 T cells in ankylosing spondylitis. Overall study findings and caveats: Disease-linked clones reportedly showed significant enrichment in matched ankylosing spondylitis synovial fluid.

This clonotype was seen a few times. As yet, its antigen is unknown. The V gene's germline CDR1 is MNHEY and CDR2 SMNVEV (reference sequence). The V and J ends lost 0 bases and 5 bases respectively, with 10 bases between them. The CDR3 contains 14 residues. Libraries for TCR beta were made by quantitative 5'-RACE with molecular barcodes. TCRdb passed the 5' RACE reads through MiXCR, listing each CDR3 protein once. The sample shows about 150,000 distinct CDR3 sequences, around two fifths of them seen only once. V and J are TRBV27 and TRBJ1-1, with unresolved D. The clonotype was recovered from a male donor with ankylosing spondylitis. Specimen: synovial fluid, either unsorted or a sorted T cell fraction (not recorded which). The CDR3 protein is CASSLSGFMTEAFF. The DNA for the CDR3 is TGTGCCAGCAGTTTATCTGGGTTTATGACTGAAGCTTTCTTT.